The T cell receptor delta chain under discussion was sequenced for a study of Vδ1+ human thymocytes. Study-wide results and caveats: In the thymus, TRG and TRD repertoires looked highly polyclonal with Gaussian CDR3 lengths.

This clone appeared a few times. Its specificity is not known. This may be a read error: a much more frequent sequence differs by one nucleotide. Sequences come from RNA converted to cDNA by reverse transcription. Multiplex PCR used pooled V-gene forward primers and a constant-region reverse primer to amplify CDR3s. TCRdb re-called clones from the multiplex PCR reads using CATT. The repertoire holds 20,000 to 25,000 delta-chain clones, about 29% seen once, with 1.6% in the top ten. The CDR3 length is 16 residues. Trimming pared 7 bases from V and 1 base from J, leaving 18 bases between. CDR1 GEAIGNYY and CDR2 EKD come from the germline V gene. Thymocytes were sorted as CD3+ TCRVdelta1+ TCRVdelta2- after alphabeta T cell depletion.

The receptor was derived from a boy under two years old who had congenital heart surgery. Sequencing was performed on Vdelta1+ gamma-delta thymocytes from the thymus. Subset: FACS-sorted CD3+ TCRalphabeta- TCRVdelta1+ TCRVdelta2- thymocytes. The chain carries TRDV2 and TRDJ2; D unresolved. The CDR3 loop is CAWVLAYTLLTAQLFF. The CDR3 DNA is TGTGCCTGGGTTCTCGCCTATACACTTTTGACAGCACAACTCTTCTTT.